This T cell receptor (beta chain) was retrieved from a study of beta chain features in type 1 diabetes. General study points: TCRB CDR3s from Type 1 diabetes patients were moderately but significantly shorter in all four CD4+ subsets. Relative to healthy donors, patients appeared to have naive, central memory and Treg TCRB repertoires that were more similar.

The V gene end was trimmed by 6 bases and the J gene end by 4 bases; junction bases not matched to a gene: 6. The CDR3 contains 14 residues. CDR1 MDHEN and CDR2 SYDVKM come from the germline V gene. Averaging about 116 mL, one heparinised blood draw was given by each donor. Via the markers CD45RO/CCR7/CD25/CD127/CD95/CD27, stem cell-like memory, regulatory, central memory and naive CD4+ cells were sorted. A word on this clone: Antigen unknown.

Every bit of the isolated RNA underwent reverse transcription, so sequencing read expressed TCRB transcripts. Assay used: immunoSEQ multiplex PCR; TCRdb lists only in-frame clones, some missing. The sample lists 130,000 to 150,000 clones; roughly 10% were seen once. The rearrangement links TRBV28 to TRBJ2-3, with 8 bases aligning to TRBD1. This TCR came from a young man in good health. Specimen: naive CD4+ T cells from blood. DNA for the CDR3: TGTGCCAGCAGCTTAGGGGACAGGCCAGATACGCAGTATTTT. As protein: CASSLGDRPDTQYF.